This TCR beta chain was profiled in a study of T cell responses to AZD1222 COVID-19 vaccine. General observations from the study: Donor demographics were predominantly white British with a female majority; clonal diversity may be underestimated. Regions left unmutated in variants are reportedly the target of nearly half of spike-specific TCRs.

As to this clone: Its antigen is not known.

Generated by immunoSEQ multiplex PCR, the TCRdb table keeps only in-frame clones and is missing some. The data show roughly 120,000 clones, with around 81% seen just once and 4% to 5% held by the top ten. This specimen was peripheral blood, taken on day 0 of AZD1222 vaccination. The TCR sequence derives from an adult in good health.

Here the CDR3 reads CSVEDSGGFEQYF. CDR3 bases: TGCAGCGTTGAAGATTCTGGGGGGTTCGAGCAGTACTTC. The V call is TRBV29-1, the J call TRBJ2-7; the D gene is possibly TRBD2 (6 bases). The length of the CDR3 is 13 residues. The V and J ends lost 0 bases and 6 bases respectively, with 12 bases between them. Germline values: CDR1 SQVTM, CDR2 ANQGSEA.